The text below deals with one T cell receptor beta chain. Its antigen is not identified. The sample belongs to a study of cytomegalovirus exposure and HLA in healthy donors. Regarding the study as a whole: TCR sequences were mostly rare, though some public TCRs occurred in many donors. Subsequent analysis found a tendency for first-cohort TCR clusters to co-occur within the 120 or so validation repertoires. In vitro data verified a few CMV-associated chains as specific for CMV antigens.

The CDR3 runs 14 residues. Germline V gene lookup returns CDR1 SGHNT and CDR2 YENEEA. Trimming cost V 5 bases and J 2 bases; bases outside gene matches: 3. Donors were drawn from the approximately 120-subject validation cohort, separate from the approximately 640-subject first cohort. The protocol was immunoSEQ multiplex PCR, while the TCRdb copy is restricted to in-frame clones and leaves out a portion. The sample carries 85,000 to 120,000 clones, roughly 90% recorded once. This clonotype was sampled from a woman aged 18-29 years in good health and CMV-seropositive. This chain connects TRBV11-3 to TRBJ2-1; 7 nucleotides agree with TRBD2. Specimen: PBMCs. Here the CDR3 DNA reads TGTGCCAGCAGCGCCCGGGGGGCCTACAATGAGCAGTTCTTC. This gives the protein CASSARGAYNEQFF.